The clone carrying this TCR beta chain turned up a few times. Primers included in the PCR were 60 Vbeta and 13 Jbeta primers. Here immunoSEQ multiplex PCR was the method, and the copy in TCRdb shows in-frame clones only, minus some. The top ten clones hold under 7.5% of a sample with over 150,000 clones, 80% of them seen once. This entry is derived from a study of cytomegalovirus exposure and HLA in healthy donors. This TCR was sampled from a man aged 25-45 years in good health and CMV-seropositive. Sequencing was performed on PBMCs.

The CDR3 coding sequence is TGTGCCAGCAAGGGGGGGATCTACAATGAGCAGTTCTTC. Translated: CASKGGIYNEQFF. The V call is TRBV2, the J call TRBJ2-1, with D possibly being TRBD2 (7 bases). The V end was cut by 7 bases, the J end by 3 bases, with 10 bases between. The germline CDR1 and CDR2 sequences are SNHLY and FYNNEI. The CDR3 extends over 13 amino acids.